This record looks at one T cell receptor (beta chain) sequence and its context. Antigen unknown. V was pared by 4 bases and J by 2 bases, with 6 bases between. The germline V gene encodes CDR1 SGDLS and CDR2 YYNGEE. The CDR3 has 13 amino acids. The data stem from a study of identifying expanded T cells in peripheral blood. Generated by immunoSEQ multiplex PCR, the TCRdb table keeps only in-frame clones and is missing some. The sample has around 90,000 clones, around 89% seen once. Collection occurred without any documented infections or immune events in donors. Study-wide results and limits: Variance in clone template counts between approximately two-week samples significantly increased with total template count across all healthy donors. Technical replicates showed approximately 1.2 changed clones; two weeks 15 to 20; four weeks 19.

The genes are TRBV9 and TRBJ2-2; D ambiguous. The TCR comes from a person aged 18-70 years in good health. Sample: blood. CDR3 sequence: CASSTVNTGELFF. The CDR3, as DNA: TGTGCCAGCAGCACAGTTAACACCGGGGAGCTGTTTTTT.